Listed here are 13 T cell receptor beta chains from one sample, sequenced in a study of blood T cells in healthy people across ages. Sample-barcoded 5' priming and a J-beta primer mix drove a second PCR of roughly 7 to 11 cycles. TCRdb reanalysed the 5' RACE reads using MiXCR and keeps one entry per CDR3 protein. The profile shows roughly 1,500,000 distinct CDR3 sequences, approximately 42% of them singletons. The sequenced sample consisted of blood. The receptors were sampled from a woman younger than 30 in good health.

The rearrangement links TRBV7-9 to TRBJ2-2; TRBD2 might be the D (9 bases). This CDR3 is built from 19 residues. Trimming cost V 5 bases and J 6 bases, with 28 bases left between them. In germline, CDR1 is SEHNR, CDR2 FQNEAQ (reference sequence). The CDR3 here is CASSLQYSSGAGGSGELFF. The CDR3 bases are TGTGCCAGCAGCCTCCAATACTCTAGCGGGGCAGGGGGCTCCGGGGAGCTGTTTTTT. The whole variable domain, remainder taken from reference TRBV7-9 and TRBJ2-2, is DTGVSQNPRHKITKRGQNVTFRCDPISEHNRLYWYRQTLGQGPEFLTYFQNEAQLEKSRLLSDRFSAERPKGSFSTLEIQRTEQGDSAMYLCASSLQYSSGAGGSGELFFGEGSRLTVL.

The V and J genes are TRBV5-1 and TRBJ2-1, with no clear D. Germline V CDR1 and CDR2: SGHRS, YFSETQ. There are 14 residues in the CDR3. V lost 7 bases, J lost 0 bases, and 11 bases lay in between. CDR3 in DNA: TGCGCCAGCGCCCTGATGAGCTCCTACAATGAGCAGTTCTTC. Translated, it gives CASALMSSYNEQFF.

There are a few counts of this clonotype. V usage is TRBV6-5 and J usage is TRBJ2-7, with D maybe TRBD1 (6 bases). Germline V gives CDR1 MNHEY, CDR2 SVGAGI. V was shortened by 6 bases and J by 0 bases, with 15 bases between the two germline ends. The CDR3 is 15 amino acids. CDR3 DNA sequence: TGTGCCAGCAGCAAGGACAGATCCCCCTCCTACGAGCAGTACTTC. Amino acids: CASSKDRSPSYEQYF.

This chain links TRBV5-1 with TRBJ2-1; 10 nucleotides align to TRBD2. The CDR3 contains 13 residues. The V gene's germline CDR1 is SGHRS and CDR2 YFSETQ. V was pared by 7 bases and J by 9 bases, with 7 bases of the junction left unmatched. CDR3 sequence (DNA): TGCGCCAGCCGGGGACTAGCGTCCGGTGAGCAGTTCTTC. It is translated as CASRGLASGEQFF.

This clonotype was detected a few times. CDR3 nucleotides: TGTGCCAGCGGAGCAGGGGGCGACCCTTATAGCAATCAGCCCCAGCATTTT. It codes for CASGAGGDPYSNQPQHF. The V call is TRBV6-1, the J call TRBJ1-5; 8 nucleotides agree with TRBD1. Looked up from germline, CDR1 is MNHNS and CDR2 is SASEGT. This CDR3 contains 17 residues. V lost 8 bases and J lost 0; bases outside the gene matches: 12.

The rearrangement joins TRBV3-1 to TRBJ2-7; TRBD1 is a possible D gene (7 bases). V lost 1 base and J 3 bases, leaving 16 bases between the germline ends. CDR1 and CDR2 (germline): LGHDT, YNNKEL (reference sequence). The CDR3 contains 16 residues. CDR3 amino acids: CASSQGTGRRDYEQYF. DNA for the CDR3: TGTGCCAGCAGCCAAGGGACAGGAAGGAGGGACTACGAGCAGTACTTC.

This chain links TRBV3-1 with TRBJ1-2; D unresolved. Germline assignment: CDR1 LGHDT and CDR2 YNNKEL (reference sequence). This CDR3 region has 12 residues. V shed 0 bases and J shed 12 bases, with 11 bases lying between them. The CDR3 bases are TGTGCCAGCAGCCAAGATTCCCTTGGTCACACCTTC. Translating it yields CASSQDSLGHTF. Full variable domain (missing parts from reference TRBV3-1 and TRBJ1-2): DTAVSQTPKYLVTQMGNDKSIKCEQNLGHDTMYWYKQDSKKFLKIMFSYNNKELIINETVPNRFSPKSPDKAHLNLHINSLELGDSAVYFCASSQDSLGHTFGSGTRLTVV.

This clonotype was seen more than once but under ten times. V is TRBV29-1 and J is TRBJ2-4; no firm D call. Germline V gene lookup returns CDR1 SQVTM and CDR2 ANQGSEA. This CDR3 has 13 residues. The germline V and J ends were trimmed by 1 base and 8 bases, with 12 bases remaining between them. Here the CDR3 DNA reads TGCAGCGTTGAAGGGGTTGGGGTGGACATTCAGTACTTC. The encoded protein is CSVEGVGVDIQYF.

This clonotype was detected a few times. This sequence joins TRBV7-9 and TRBJ2-7; 9 positions agree with TRBD2. Trimming removed 5 bases from V and 5 bases from J; junction bases left unmatched: 13. Germline-derived CDR1 and CDR2 are SEHNR and FQNEAQ (reference sequence). The CDR3 has 16 residues. The CDR3 DNA sequence: TGTGCCAGCAGCACAACCTCCGGGACTAGCCTCAACGAGCAGTACTTC. Protein product: CASSTTSGTSLNEQYF.

This clonotype occurred many times. The rearrangement joins TRBV20-1 to TRBJ1-4; D is possibly TRBD1 (5 bases). CDR1 and CDR2 from the germline V gene are DFQATT and SNEGSKA (reference sequence). The CDR3 runs 17 residues. V lost 6 bases to trimming and J lost 5 bases, with 25 bases between them. CDR3 sequence: CSATSPGGSEGNEKLFF. The DNA of the CDR3 is TGCAGTGCCACATCCCCTGGGGGATCGGAGGGCAATGAAAAACTGTTTTTT.

This clonotype was detected only a few times. V is TRBV4-1 and J is TRBJ2-5, with D perhaps TRBD1 (5 bases). CDR1 is MGHRA, CDR2 YSYEKL, per germline. Trimming stripped 1 base from V and 0 bases from J, with 18 bases between. This CDR3 has 18 amino acids. The CDR3 spells CASSQGARASPYQETQYF. The CDR3 nucleotides read TGCGCCAGCAGCCAAGGGGCCAGGGCCTCCCCATACCAAGAGACCCAGTACTTC.

This clonotype appeared a few times. The CDR3 nucleotides are TGCAGTGCTGCCTACACAGGGGTATCCTACGAGCAGTACTTC. Translation gives CSAAYTGVSYEQYF. This rearrangement joins TRBV20-1 to TRBJ2-7; 7 nucleotides match TRBD1. The CDR3 has 14 residues. Looked up from germline, CDR1 is DFQATT and CDR2 is SNEGSKA (reference sequence). The junction had 8 bases not matched to a gene; V was cut back by 5 bases and J by 1 base.

In its sample, this clonotype was seen once. J is TRBJ1-1 and V is TRBV7-8; 8 nucleotides match TRBD1. This CDR3 has 15 residues. V lost 5 bases and J lost 1; bases outside the gene matches: 6. Germline V gene lookup returns CDR1 SGHVS and CDR2 FQNEAQ. The CDR3 spells CASSRLGTGNTEAFF. The CDR3 DNA follows: TGTGCCAGCAGCCGACTCGGGACAGGGAACACTGAAGCTTTCTTT.